The present TCR beta chain was sequenced within a study of T cell clonality in common variable immunodeficiency. Study-wide results and caveats: CVID subjects shared fewer TCRbeta clones than healthy controls did. Fewer deletions and N-nucleotide insertions were reportedly seen in common variable immunodeficiency TCR beta sequences.

This clone was counted many times. Its target is not known. The sequenced fragment ends 3 residues before the CDR3 boundary, so the rest is inferred from the germline J gene. Control and CVID samples contributed equal amounts of genomic DNA. Profiled with immunoSEQ multiplex PCR; TCRdb holds only in-frame clones, not every one. The profile covers approximately 52,000 clones, none occurring a single time. This CDR3 is built from 15 residues. Trimming shortened V by 0 bases and J by 2 bases, and 11 bases separated the two germline ends. CDR1 is MNHEY and CDR2 is SVGEGT in the germline V gene. Sequencing was done on a sample of peripheral blood mononuclear cells. This chain joins TRBV6-2 or TRBV6-3 and TRBJ2-7; tentatively, D is TRBD2 (7 bases). This clonotype was obtained from a person between 18 and 69 years old in good health. CDR3 bases read: TGTGCCAGCAGTTACTCGGGGGGGGCGACCTACGAG. It codes for CASSYSGGATYE. The entire CDR3 sequence reads CASSYSGGATYEQYF.